The rows below give T cell receptor beta chains drawn from one sample of a study of cytomegalovirus exposure and HLA in healthy donors. Libraries were prepared by immunoSEQ multiplex PCR; TCRdb keeps only in-frame clonotypes and omits some of them. The data show about 140,000 clones, just under 85% seen once. Material: PBMCs. The source is a man between 40 and 49 years old in good health and CMV-seropositive. Both conserved end residues are part of each CDR3. The order of the fields is clone size, J gene, V gene, D gene, CDR3 DNA, CDR3 protein. The D gene is left open where the match is weak. Not all rows give a size; the values are once, few, many and, for expanded clones, a class.

>-|TRBJ2-1|TRBV13|TRBD2
TGTGCCAGCAGCTTAGGGGTCTTAGCGGGAACCTACTACAATGAGCAGTTCTTC
CASSLGVLAGTYYNEQFF
>-|TRBJ2-5|TRBV4-3|TRBD1
TGCGCCAGCAGCCAAGATAGGGGGCCTGGGGAGACCCAGTACTTC
CASSQDRGPGETQYF
>few|TRBJ2-5|TRBV11-1|-
TGTGCCAGCACCCCCATCGGGGGGCCGAGGGAGACCCAGTACTTC
CASTPIGGPRETQYF
>-|TRBJ1-2|TRBV4-3|TRBD1
TGCGCCAGCAGCCGGGACAGGGACGGAAACTATGGCTACACCTTC
CASSRDRDGNYGYTF
>-|TRBJ2-2|TRBV19|-
TGTGCCAGTAGTAAGGCTGGGAGGTCCCCCGGGGAGCTGTTTTTT
CASSKAGRSPGELFF
>-|TRBJ2-7|TRBV7-8|-
TGTGCCAGCACCCTAATTGAAACCTACGAGCAGTACTTC
CASTLIETYEQYF
>-|TRBJ2-5|TRBV2|-
TGTGCCAGCAGTGATGGCGTCGTGCGGGACAGAGAAGAGACCCAGTACTTC
CASSDGVVRDREETQYF
>-|TRBJ1-1|TRBV2|-
TGTGCCAGCAGTCGAGCCCAGGGGCGGACTGAAGCTTTCTTT
CASSRAQGRTEAFF
>-|TRBJ2-7|TRBV19|TRBD1
TGTGCCAGTAGTATACCCCAGACAGGGGGCGACGAGCAGTACTTC
CASSIPQTGGDEQYF
>few|TRBJ1-2|TRBV6-6|-
TGTGCCAGCAGTTACGAGGACTATGGCTACACCTTC
CASSYEDYGYTF
>-|TRBJ2-2|TRBV10-3|TRBD1
TGTGCCATCAGTGATCTTCCGGGACAGGGCAAGGGGACCGGGGAGCTGTTTTTT
CAISDLPGQGKGTGELFF
>-|TRBJ2-2|TRBV5-1|-
TGCGCCAGCAGCTTGGGGCGGTCGAACACCGGGGAGCTGTTTTTT
CASSLGRSNTGELFF
>-|TRBJ2-6|TRBV19|TRBD1
TGTGCCAGTACAGGGGGTATCTCTGGGGCCAACGTCCTGACTTTC
CASTGGISGANVLTF
>-|TRBJ1-2|TRBV19|-
TGTGCCAGTAGTATAGATCGCGGGGCGGGAGGCTACACCTTC
CASSIDRGAGGYTF
>-|TRBJ2-3|TRBV7-2|TRBD2
TGTGCCAGCAGCTCGGGACTAGCGTATCGCACAGATACGCAGTATTTT
CASSSGLAYRTDTQYF
>many|TRBJ1-5|TRBV30|TRBD1
TGTGCCTGGGGGTACGGGACAGGGGGCAATCAGCCCCAGCATTTT
CAWGYGTGGNQPQHF
>once|TRBJ1-2|TRBV4-3|-
TGCGCCAGCAGCCAAGAACCGGTTAACTATGGCTACACCTTC
CASSQEPVNYGYTF
>-|TRBJ1-5|TRBV7-6|TRBD1
TGTGCCAGCAGCCCCGGGACAGGGGGCCAGTATCAGCCCCAGCATTTT
CASSPGTGGQYQPQHF
>-|TRBJ2-2|TRBV10-2|-
TGCGCCAGCAGTGATAATCTGGACAGCCCGAACACCGGGGAGCTGTTTTTT
CASSDNLDSPNTGELFF
>few|TRBJ1-2|TRBV7-9|TRBD1
TGTTCCAGCAGCTTAAGTTACTCCAGGGGGCTTGGAGGCTACACCTTC
CSSSLSYSRGLGGYTF
>-|TRBJ2-2|TRBV9|TRBD1
TGTGCCAGCAGCCCCTGGACAGGGATCGGGGAGCTGTTTTTT
CASSPWTGIGELFF
>-|TRBJ1-3|TRBV30|-
TGTGCCTGGGAACGCGCCTCTGGAAACACCATATATTTT
CAWERASGNTIYF
>-|TRBJ1-2|TRBV28|TRBD1
TGTGCCAGCAGTTTCGGGCTCAGGGGGGGCTACACCTTC
CASSFGLRGGYTF
>-|TRBJ2-5|TRBV6-5|-
TGTGCCAGCAGGCGACTAGTTTTGCAGTCGACCCAGTACTTC
CASRRLVLQSTQYF
>-|TRBJ1-4|TRBV9|-
TGTGCCAGCAGCGCCGACGGATCGGCGGTGGAAAAACTGTTTTTT
CASSADGSAVEKLFF
>-|TRBJ2-2|TRBV5-1|-
TGCGCCAGCAGCTTGGCACAGGGGAACACCGGGGAGCTGTTTTTT
CASSLAQGNTGELFF
>-|TRBJ2-5|TRBV5-1|-
TGCGCCAGCAGCTTAATGCGTACCCCCCAAGAGACCCAGTACTTC
CASSLMRTPQETQYF
>-|TRBJ1-3|TRBV7-9|-
TGTGCCAGCAGGTCCACGGGCGAGGGAGGAAACACCATATATTTT
CASRSTGEGGNTIYF
>-|TRBJ1-2|TRBV2|-
TGTGCCAGCTCTCTGGATGTGTTAGCCTATGGCTACACCTTC
CASSLDVLAYGYTF
>-|TRBJ1-2|TRBV7-2|-
TGTGCCAGCAGCTCCTGGTCCGGAGGAGGCTATGGCTACACCTTC
CASSSWSGGGYGYTF
>-|TRBJ2-7|TRBV6-6|TRBD1
TGTGCCAGCAGCGAACATGGGACAGGGGTCGAGCAGTACTTC
CASSEHGTGVEQYF
>-|TRBJ2-7|TRBV18|TRBD1
TGTGCCAGCTCACCAACCGGGACAGCCTACGAGCAGTACTTC
CASSPTGTAYEQYF
>once|TRBJ1-1|TRBV5-1|-
TGCGCCAGCAGCTTCGGGGTGGGGAACACTGAAGCTTTCTTT
CASSFGVGNTEAFF
>-|TRBJ2-1|TRBV10-1|-
TGCGCCAGCAGTGAGATAATGACCTCAGGAACGGACAATGAGCAGTTCTTC
CASSEIMTSGTDNEQFF
>few|TRBJ2-1|TRBV4-3|-
TGCGCCAGCAGCCCACAAGTCCCGGGGGACTCCTACAATGAGCAGTTCTTC
CASSPQVPGDSYNEQFF
>few|TRBJ2-1|TRBV7-9|-
TGTGCCAGCAGCTTAGCGGGAGTCAGCCATGAGCAGTTCTTC
CASSLAGVSHEQFF
>-|TRBJ2-5|TRBV4-1|-
TGCGCCAGCAGCCAAGATTTGCGGGAGACCCAGTACTTC
CASSQDLRETQYF
>few|TRBJ1-2|TRBV7-9|TRBD1
TGTGCCAGCAGCTTGCCTCGAGACCGGACAGGGGGCTTCGGTGGCTACACCTTC
CASSLPRDRTGGFGGYTF
>-|TRBJ2-3|TRBV14|-
TGTGCCAGCAGCTCTCCTGGGCCGCAGTATTTT
CASSSPGPQYF
>few|TRBJ2-1|TRBV29-1|-
TGCAGCGTTGACCGGGAGTCCAATGAGCAGTTCTTC
CSVDRESNEQFF
>-|TRBJ2-1|TRBV2|-
TGTGCCAGCACCAGATACAATGAGCAGTTCTTC
CASTRYNEQFF
>-|TRBJ1-2|TRBV9|TRBD1
TGTGCCAGCAGCACACCGGGACAGGGGGCCTATGGCTACACCTTC
CASSTPGQGAYGYTF